These T cell receptor beta chains were read from a single sample in a study of blood T cells in healthy people across ages. TCRdb used MiXCR to reprocess the 5' RACE reads, holding one entry per CDR3 protein. The repertoire holds about 1.8 million distinct CDR3 sequences, with less than 50% as singletons. Sequencing was done on a sample of blood. These receptors all stem from a woman aged 35 to 49 in good health. Both conserved end residues are part of each CDR3. D genes are given only for firm matches. Clone size is given for some rows only: seen once, a few or many times, or a class if the clone is expanded.

>once|TRBD2|TRBJ2-1|TRBV9|14
TGTGCCAGCAGCCGAACGGGGGGTGGGGATGAGCAGTTCTTC
CASSRTGGGDEQFF
>few|.|TRBJ2-3|TRBV9|12
TGTGCCAGCAGCACCTCTCTGGATACGCAGTATTTT
CASSTSLDTQYF
>.|.|TRBJ1-4|TRBV21-1|18
TGTGCCAGCAGCATTGCTGTTTTTCGTAGCGGAACTAATGAAAAACTGTTTTTT
CASSIAVFRSGTNEKLFF
>.|.|TRBJ2-5|TRBV6-5|15
TGTGCCAGCAGAAACGAGCAGGGTTGGGGAGAGACCCAGTACTTC
CASRNEQGWGETQYF
>few|.|TRBJ2-7|TRBV4-3|15
TGCGCCAGCAGCCAAGATAATTCCCCCGGCTACGAGCAGTACTTC
CASSQDNSPGYEQYF
>.|.|TRBJ2-7|TRBV20-1|13
TGCAGTGGCGAGCACTTAAGCTCCTACGAGCAGTACTTC
CSGEHLSSYEQYF
>.|.|TRBJ1-2|TRBV28|13
TGTGCCAGCAGGGTGGGGTTGAGCTATGGCTACACCTTC
CASRVGLSYGYTF
>.|.|TRBJ1-1|TRBV20-1|11
TGCAGTGCTAGAAAAGACACTGAAGCTTTCTTT
CSARKDTEAFF
>many|.|TRBJ2-5|TRBV4-3|14
TGTGCCAGCAGCCAAGACCGAGGATTGGAGACCCAGTACTTC
CASSQDRGLETQYF
>many|TRBD2|TRBJ2-7|TRBV11-3|14
TGTGCCAGCAGCTTGACTAGCGGGGGCCACGAGCAGTACTTC
CASSLTSGGHEQYF
>.|.|TRBJ1-4|TRBV19|16
TGTGCCAGTAGTCCCTTGGGGCCGAATCAGAATGAAAAACTGTTTTTT
CASSPLGPNQNEKLFF
>.|TRBD1|TRBJ1-6|TRBV29-1|15
TGCAGCGTAGGGACAGGGGGCGGACGGGATTCACCCCCCCACTTT
CSVGTGGGRDSPPHF
>.|.|TRBJ1-2|TRBV9|14
TGTGCCAGCAGCGTAGTAGGGACGGATTATGGCTACACCTTC
CASSVVGTDYGYTF
>.|.|TRBJ1-2|TRBV3-1|15
TGTGCCAGCAGGAGACAAGGGGGGGGATTCGGTGGCTACACCTTC
CASRRQGGGFGGYTF
>.|TRBD1|TRBJ2-7|TRBV28|15
TGTGCCAGCAGTGCTCCTGGGCCCGGGACAGGGAAGCAGTACTTC
CASSAPGPGTGKQYF
>.|.|TRBJ1-6|TRBV7-2|16
TGTGCCAGCAGCTTAGCGTCGGGGGCTCGGAATTCACCCCTCCACTTT
CASSLASGARNSPLHF
>.|TRBD1|TRBJ2-5|TRBV3-1|16
TGTGCCAGCAGCCAAGTCAGGACAGGGGGCCAAGAGACCCAGTACTTC
CASSQVRTGGQETQYF
>once|.|TRBJ2-7|TRBV24-1|15
TGTGCCACCAGTCCGGGGCAGGGCTTTGGCTACGAGCAGTACTTC
CATSPGQGFGYEQYF
>.|.|TRBJ2-5|TRBV11-1|16
TGTGCCAGCAGCTTAGGGGCTGTAAAGTTTGGGGAGACCCAGTACTTC
CASSLGAVKFGETQYF
>.|.|TRBJ1-2|TRBV5-1|14
TGCGCCAGCAGCTTGGGCAAATCGAACTATGGCTACACCTTC
CASSLGKSNYGYTF
>many|.|TRBJ1-5|TRBV20-1|14
TGCAGTGCTCCGGAACAAGGGCTGAATCAGCCCCAGCATTTT
CSAPEQGLNQPQHF
>few|.|TRBJ2-1|TRBV20-1|11
TGCAGTACCCAACTAGGGGATGAGCAGTTCTTC
CSTQLGDEQFF
>.|.|TRBJ1-1|TRBV12-3/TRBV12-4|14
TGTGCCAGCAGAGACTCAACTTGGCAGGGTGAAGCTTTCTTT
CASRDSTWQGEAFF
>few|.|TRBJ2-1|TRBV7-8|15
TGTGCCAGCAGTGTCACAGGGCGGTCCTACAATGAGCAGTTCTTC
CASSVTGRSYNEQFF
>.|TRBD2|TRBJ2-1|TRBV5-1|16
TGCGCCAGCAGCTCGCTGTTAGTAGCGGGGCATAATGAGCAGTTCTTC
CASSSLLVAGHNEQFF
>once|TRBD1|TRBJ2-5|TRBV7-9|15
TGTGCCAGCAGTCGAACCGGGACAGGGCTCGGGACCCAGTACTTC
CASSRTGTGLGTQYF
>few|.|TRBJ2-1|TRBV29-1|16
TGCAGCGTCAGGAAGTACTATACTGGAACCCACAATGAGCAGTTCTTC
CSVRKYYTGTHNEQFF